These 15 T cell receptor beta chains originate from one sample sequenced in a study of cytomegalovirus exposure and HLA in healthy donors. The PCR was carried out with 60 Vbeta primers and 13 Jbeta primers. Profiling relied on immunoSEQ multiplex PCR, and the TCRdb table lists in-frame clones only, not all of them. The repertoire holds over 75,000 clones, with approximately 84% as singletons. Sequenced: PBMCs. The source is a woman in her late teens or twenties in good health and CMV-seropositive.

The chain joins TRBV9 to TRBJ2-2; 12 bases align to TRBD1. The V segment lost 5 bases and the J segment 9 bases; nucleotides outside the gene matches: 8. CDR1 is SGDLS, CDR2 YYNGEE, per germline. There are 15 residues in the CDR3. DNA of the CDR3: TGTGCCAGCAGAGCCGGGACAGGGGGCTCTAGGGAGCTGTTTTTT. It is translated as CASRAGTGGSRELFF. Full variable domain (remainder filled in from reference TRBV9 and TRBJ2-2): DSGVTQTPKHLITATGQRVTLRCSPRSGDLSVYWYQQSLDQGLQFLIQYYNGEERAKGNILERFSAQQFPDLHSELNLSSLELGDSALYFCASRAGTGGSRELFFGEGSRLTVL.

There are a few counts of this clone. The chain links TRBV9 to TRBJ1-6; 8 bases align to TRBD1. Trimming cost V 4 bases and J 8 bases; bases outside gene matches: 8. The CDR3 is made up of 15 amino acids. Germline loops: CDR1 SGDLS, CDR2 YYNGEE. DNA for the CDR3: TGTGCCAGCAGCCCCGGACAGGGCGTCTATTCACCCCTCCACTTT. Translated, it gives CASSPGQGVYSPLHF.

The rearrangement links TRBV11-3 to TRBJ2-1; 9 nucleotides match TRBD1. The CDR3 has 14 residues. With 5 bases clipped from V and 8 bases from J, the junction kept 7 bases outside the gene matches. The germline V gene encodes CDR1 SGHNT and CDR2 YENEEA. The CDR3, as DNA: TGTGCCAGCAGCCTCGGACAGGGGTTCGATGAGCAGTTCTTC. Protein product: CASSLGQGFDEQFF.

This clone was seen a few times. CDR3 region: CASSVVGVAVEKLFF. The CDR3 DNA follows: TGTGCCAGCAGCGTAGTAGGGGTAGCCGTGGAAAAACTGTTTTTT. V and J are TRBV7-9 and TRBJ1-4; TRBD1 might be the D (5 bases). The V end was cut by 5 bases, the J end by 8 bases, with 18 bases between. Germline CDR1 SEHNR, CDR2 FQNEAQ (reference sequence). The CDR3 has 15 residues.

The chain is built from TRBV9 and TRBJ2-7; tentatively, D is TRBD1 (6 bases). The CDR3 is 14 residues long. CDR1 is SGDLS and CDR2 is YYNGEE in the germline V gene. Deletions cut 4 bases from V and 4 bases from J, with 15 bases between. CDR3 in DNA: TGTGCCAGCAGCAAAAGACAGGATTCTTACGAGCAGTACTTC. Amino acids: CASSKRQDSYEQYF.

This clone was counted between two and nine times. The CDR3 protein is CASSLDGQPQLTF. The CDR3 nucleotides are TGCGCCAGCAGCTTAGACGGACAGCCGCAGCTGACTTTC. This rearrangement joins TRBV5-1 to TRBJ2-6, with D maybe TRBD1 (6 bases). The CDR3 spans 13 residues. CDR1 is SGHRS and CDR2 is YFSETQ in the germline V gene. V shed 2 bases and J shed 16 bases, with 16 bases lying between them.

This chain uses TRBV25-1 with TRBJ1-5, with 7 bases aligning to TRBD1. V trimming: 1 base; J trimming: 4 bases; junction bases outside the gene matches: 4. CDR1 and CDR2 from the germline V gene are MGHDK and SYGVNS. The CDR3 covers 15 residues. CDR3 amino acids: CASSESGTANQPQHF. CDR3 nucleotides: TGTGCCAGCAGTGAATCCGGGACAGCAAATCAGCCCCAGCATTTT. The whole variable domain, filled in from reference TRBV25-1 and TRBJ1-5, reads EADIYQTPRYLVIGTGKKITLECSQTMGHDKMYWYQQDPGMELHLIHYSYGVNSTEKGDLSSESTVSRIRTEHFPLTLESARPSHTSQYLCASSESGTANQPQHFGDGTRLSIL.

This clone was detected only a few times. CDR3 bases: TGTGCCAGCAGCTCCCCAGGGGGCTGGGGTAGAGCTTTCTTT. Translating it yields CASSSPGGWGRAFF. V is TRBV7-3 and J is TRBJ1-1, with TRBD1 matching over 8 bases. The CDR3 spans 14 residues. CDR1 is SGHTA, CDR2 FQGTGA, per germline. Losses at the gene ends were 4 bases for V and 10 bases for J; bases not matched to a gene: 11.

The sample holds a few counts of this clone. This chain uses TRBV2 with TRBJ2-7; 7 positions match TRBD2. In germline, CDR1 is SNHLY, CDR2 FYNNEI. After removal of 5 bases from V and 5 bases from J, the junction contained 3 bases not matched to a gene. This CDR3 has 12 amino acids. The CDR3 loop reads CASSPTSNEQYF. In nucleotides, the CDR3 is TGTGCCAGCAGTCCGACTAGCAACGAGCAGTACTTC.

The CDR3 coding sequence is TGTGCCAGCAGCCCGGGGGGCTACACCTTC. Translated, it gives CASSPGGYTF. The chain combines TRBV5-8 with TRBJ1-2; no clear D gene. The CDR3 consists of 10 residues. In germline, CDR1 is SGHTS, CDR2 YDEGEE. Between the trimmed V and J ends, which lost 4 bases and 8 bases, there was a span of 6 bases.

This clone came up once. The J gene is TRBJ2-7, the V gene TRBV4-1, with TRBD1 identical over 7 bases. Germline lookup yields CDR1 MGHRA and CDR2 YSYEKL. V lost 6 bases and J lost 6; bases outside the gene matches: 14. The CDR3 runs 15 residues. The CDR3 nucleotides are TGCGCCAGCAGACAAACAGGGGTGACGGTTTCCGAGCAGTACTTC. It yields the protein CASRQTGVTVSEQYF.

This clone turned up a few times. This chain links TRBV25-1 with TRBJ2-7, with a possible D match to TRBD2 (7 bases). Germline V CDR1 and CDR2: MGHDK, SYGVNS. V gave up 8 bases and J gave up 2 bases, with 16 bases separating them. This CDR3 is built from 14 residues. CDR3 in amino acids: CASGGGPHTYEQYF. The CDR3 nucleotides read TGTGCCAGCGGGGGGGGGCCGCACACCTACGAGCAGTACTTC.

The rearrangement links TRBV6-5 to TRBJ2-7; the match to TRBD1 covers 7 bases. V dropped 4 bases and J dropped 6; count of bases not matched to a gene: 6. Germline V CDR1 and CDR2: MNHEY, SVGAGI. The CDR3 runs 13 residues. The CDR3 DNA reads TGTGCCAGCAGTTGGGGTACAGGGGCCGAGCAGTACTTC. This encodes CASSWGTGAEQYF.

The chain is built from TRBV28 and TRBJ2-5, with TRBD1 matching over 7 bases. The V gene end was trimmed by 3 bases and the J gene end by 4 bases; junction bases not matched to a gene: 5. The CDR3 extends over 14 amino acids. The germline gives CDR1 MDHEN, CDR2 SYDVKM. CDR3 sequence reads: CASSLRQGGETQYF. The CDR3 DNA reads TGTGCCAGCAGTTTGAGACAGGGCGGAGAGACCCAGTACTTC.

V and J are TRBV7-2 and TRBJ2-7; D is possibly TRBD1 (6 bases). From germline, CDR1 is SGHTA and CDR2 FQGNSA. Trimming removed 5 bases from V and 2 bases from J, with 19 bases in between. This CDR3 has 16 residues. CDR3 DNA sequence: TGTGCCAGCAGCCTAGAGTTCAGGGGTGGGCCCTACGAGCAGTACTTC. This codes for CASSLEFRGGPYEQYF.